This T cell receptor beta chain is from a study of cytomegalovirus exposure and HLA in healthy donors. Study results and caveats: An apparent linkage of common viral pathogens to several of the most significant clusters emerged in a later analysis. Among the sequence variants, a highly shared cluster was likely an artifact of sequencing. Prior analysis indicated that the majority of TCR beta V segments exhibited productivity approximately 87% or approximately 30% of the time.

Notes on this clone: Its antigen is not known.

PCR primers comprised 60 Vbeta and 13 Jbeta primers. Clones were sequenced by immunoSEQ multiplex PCR, and TCRdb holds only the in-frame ones, with some missing. The sample has 80,000 to 95,000 clones, roughly 69% seen once. Germline-derived CDR1 and CDR2 are MNHEY and SVGAGI. Trimming shortened V by 2 bases and J by 0 bases, and 13 bases separated the two germline ends. The CDR3 runs 16 residues. The sequenced material came from PBMCs. This TCR came from a woman aged 30 to 39 in good health and CMV-seronegative. This chain joins TRBV6-5 and TRBJ2-5, with TRBD1 as a possible D gene (5 bases). The CDR3: CASSYGAGLNQETQYF. The CDR3 DNA sequence: TGTGCCAGCAGTTACGGGGCAGGGCTAAACCAAGAGACCCAGTACTTC.